The present entry profiles one T cell receptor beta chain with its context. No antigen is known for it. These data originate in a study of T cell responses to AZD1222 COVID-19 vaccine. Study results and limitations: Dominant at 160-218 and 743-854, vaccine-associated CD4 TCRs also spanned spike. The donors showed a predominance of white British ancestry and of females, with possible underestimation of clonal diversity. Reportedly, close to half of spike-specific TCRs are directed against unmutated variant regions. Spike-specific TCR breadth and depth grew following two AZD1222 doses.

The repertoire was sequenced with immunoSEQ multiplex PCR; TCRdb's copy has only in-frame clones and lacks some. The sample records 150,000 to 200,000 clones, 70% to 90% being singletons. V gave up 0 bases and J gave up 3 bases, with 11 bases separating them. Germline V gives CDR1 LGHDT, CDR2 YNNKEL (reference sequence). The CDR3 is 15 amino acids. The clonotype comes from an adult who received the AZD1222 COVID-19 vaccine. This chain joins TRBV3-1 (or the pseudogene TRBV3-2) and TRBJ1-1; D perhaps matches TRBD1 (6 bases). The sequencing here drew on peripheral blood, taken 28 days after the second AZD1222 dose. CDR3 loop: CASSQDAGADTEAFF. CDR3 sequence (DNA): TGTGCCAGCAGCCAAGACGCAGGGGCGGACACTGAAGCTTTCTTT.